Only a few counts were recorded for the clone carrying this T cell receptor (beta chain). Its specificity is unknown. The PCR had 60 Vbeta and 13 Jbeta primers. The repertoire was sequenced with immunoSEQ multiplex PCR; TCRdb's copy has only in-frame clones and lacks some. The sample has roughly 110,000 clones, roughly four fifths seen once. It was healthy bone marrow donors who served as donors. These data come from a study of cytomegalovirus exposure and HLA in healthy donors. At the level of the study: Out of 398 genotyped donors, roughly 80% belonged to the Caucasian-associated ancestry cluster.

Between the trimmed V and J ends, which lost 4 bases and 0 bases, there was a span of 17 bases. This CDR3 has 17 amino acids. CDR1 is SGHTS, CDR2 YDEGEE, per germline. Overall study results and limits: Prediction of most subjects' HLA-A and HLA-B alleles by TCR beta sequences was reportedly accurate.

This clonotype was sampled from a man aged 50-60 years in good health and CMV-seronegative. The chain couples TRBV5-8 to TRBJ2-1; tentatively, D is TRBD1 (5 bases). The sequencing sample was made of PBMCs. The chain's CDR3 is CASSARTPESSYNEQFF. CDR3 nucleotides: TGTGCCAGCAGCGCCCGGACACCAGAAAGCTCCTACAATGAGCAGTTCTTC.